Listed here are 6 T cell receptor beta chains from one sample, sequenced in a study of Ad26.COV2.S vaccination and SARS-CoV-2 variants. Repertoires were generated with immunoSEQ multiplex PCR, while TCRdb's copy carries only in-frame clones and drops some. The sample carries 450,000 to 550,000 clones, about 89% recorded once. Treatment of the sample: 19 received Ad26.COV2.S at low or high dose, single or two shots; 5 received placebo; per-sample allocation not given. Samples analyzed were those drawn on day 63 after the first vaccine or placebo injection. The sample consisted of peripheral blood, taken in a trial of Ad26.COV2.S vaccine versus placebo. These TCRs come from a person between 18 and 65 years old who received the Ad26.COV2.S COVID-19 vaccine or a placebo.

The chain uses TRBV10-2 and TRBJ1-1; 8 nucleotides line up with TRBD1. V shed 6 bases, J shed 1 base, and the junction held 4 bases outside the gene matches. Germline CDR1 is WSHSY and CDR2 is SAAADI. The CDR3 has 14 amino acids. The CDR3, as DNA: TGCGCCAGCAGAGACGACAGGGGGAACACTGAAGCTTTCTTT. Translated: CASRDDRGNTEAFF.

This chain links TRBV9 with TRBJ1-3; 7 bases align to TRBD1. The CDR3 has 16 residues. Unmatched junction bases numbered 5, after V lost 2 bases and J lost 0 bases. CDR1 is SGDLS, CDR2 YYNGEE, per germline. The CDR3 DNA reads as TGTGCCAGCAGCGTCTCCGGGACAGTCTCTGGAAACACCATATATTTT. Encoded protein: CASSVSGTVSGNTIYF. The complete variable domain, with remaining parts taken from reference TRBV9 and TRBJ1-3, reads DSGVTQTPKHLITATGQRVTLRCSPRSGDLSVYWYQQSLDQGLQFLIQYYNGEERAKGNILERFSAQQFPDLHSELNLSSLELGDSALYFCASSVSGTVSGNTIYFGEGSWLTVV.

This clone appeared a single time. The CDR3: CSAIRTTEAFF. Written as DNA, the CDR3 is TGCAGTGCCATCCGAACCACTGAAGCTTTCTTT. The chain has TRBV20-1 and TRBJ1-1; no definite D call. Germline V gene lookup returns CDR1 DFQATT and CDR2 SNEGSKA (reference sequence). Trimming pared 6 bases from V and 4 bases from J, leaving 9 bases between. The CDR3 consists of 11 residues.

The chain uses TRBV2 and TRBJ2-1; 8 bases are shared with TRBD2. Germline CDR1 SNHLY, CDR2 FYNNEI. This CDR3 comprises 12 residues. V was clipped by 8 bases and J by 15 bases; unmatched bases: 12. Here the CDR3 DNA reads TGTGCCAGCTCTCTAGCGGCCCGGGAGGGGTTCTTC. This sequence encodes CASSLAAREGFF.

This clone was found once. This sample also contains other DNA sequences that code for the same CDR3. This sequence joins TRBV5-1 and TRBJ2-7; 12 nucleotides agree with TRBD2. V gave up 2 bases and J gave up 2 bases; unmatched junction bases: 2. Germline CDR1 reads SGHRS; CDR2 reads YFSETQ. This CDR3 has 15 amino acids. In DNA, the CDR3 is TGCGCCAGCAGCTTCGGACTAGCGGGAACCTACGAGCAGTACTTC. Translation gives CASSFGLAGTYEQYF.

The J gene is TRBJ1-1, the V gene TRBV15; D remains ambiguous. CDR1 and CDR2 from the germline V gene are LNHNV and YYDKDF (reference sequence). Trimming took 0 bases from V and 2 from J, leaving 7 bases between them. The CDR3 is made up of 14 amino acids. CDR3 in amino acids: CATSRDPSNTEAFF. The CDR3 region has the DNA TGTGCCACCAGCAGAGATCCCTCAAACACTGAAGCTTTCTTT.